These 24 T cell receptor beta chains originate from one sample sequenced in a study of regulatory T cells in long-lasting Graves disease. Building of the TCR beta libraries involved iRepertoire HTBI primers and Arm-PCR of CDR3 regions. A single record per CDR3 protein comes from TCRdb applying MiXCR to the multiplex PCR reads. The sample includes hundreds of thousands of distinct CDR3 sequences, approximately 15% of them seen just once. The time point denotes: newly diagnosed GD, antithyroid drugs for less than 3 months. The TCR library was made from RNA extracted from PBMCs. This sample was shared with a second study, whose subject was T cells in Graves' hyperthyroidism and ophthalmopathy.

Sequences were derived from peripheral blood mononuclear cells (PBMCs), sampled at new diagnosis, from a patient treated with antithyroid drugs. These receptors were obtained from a man aged 35 to 55 with Graves disease.

This clonotype was counted ten times or more. The chain has TRBV2 and TRBJ1-5; D remains ambiguous. V lost 3 bases, J lost 5 bases, and 5 bases lay in between. This CDR3 is 12 amino acids long. Germline CDR1 and CDR2: SNHLY and FYNNEI. The DNA for the CDR3 is TGTGCCAGCAGTGACGGGTATCAGCCCCAGCATTTT. Translated, it gives CASSDGYQPQHF.

This clonotype came up many times. The chain carries TRBV9 and TRBJ1-6; unclear D gene. Trimming removed 0 bases at V and 10 bases at J, with 8 bases between. CDR3 length equals 13 residues. Germline V gene sequence: CDR1 SGDLS, CDR2 YYNGEE. The CDR3 loop reads CASSVDRKSPLHF. The DNA for the CDR3 is TGTGCCAGCAGCGTAGACAGAAAATCACCCCTCCACTTT.

This clonotype was counted at least ten times. The chain is built from TRBV27 and TRBJ2-1, with TRBD2 identical over 11 bases. CDR3 size: 12 residues. Germline lookup yields CDR1 MNHEY and CDR2 SMNVEV (reference sequence). V trimming: 3 bases; J trimming: 15 bases; junction bases outside the gene matches: 4. CDR3 region: CASSLTSGVLFF. The DNA for the CDR3 is TGTGCCAGCAGTTTGACTAGCGGGGTCCTGTTCTTC.

This clonotype was recorded many times. The CDR3, as DNA: TGTGCCATCAGTGAACAGTCCTACGAGCAGTACTTC. Translating it yields CAISEQSYEQYF. V gene TRBV10-3 combines with J gene TRBJ2-7; D not certain. V dropped 3 bases and J dropped 1 base, with 4 bases sitting between them. CDR1 and CDR2 from the germline V gene are ENHRY and SYGVKD. This CDR3 is 12 amino acids long.

The V call is TRBV13, the J call TRBJ1-4; 7 bases match TRBD1. V lost 2 bases and J lost 8; bases outside the gene matches: 5. The length of the CDR3 is 14 residues. Per germline, CDR1 PRHDT and CDR2 FYEKMQ (reference sequence). In DNA, the CDR3 is TGTGCCAGCAGCTTAACAGGGGTAGACGAAAAACTGTTTTTT. As protein: CASSLTGVDEKLFF.

This clonotype has a count of ten or more. The V gene is TRBV20-1, the J gene TRBJ2-1; 7 nucleotides match TRBD1. This CDR3 is built from 12 residues. Germline lookup yields CDR1 DFQATT and CDR2 SNEGSKA (reference sequence). The CDR3 spells CRGQRSYNEQFF. In DNA form, the CDR3 reads TGCAGGGGACAGCGATCCTACAATGAGCAGTTCTTC.

This clonotype came up many times. The chain uses TRBV13 and TRBJ2-3, with 8 nucleotides matching TRBD2. The germline V gene has CDR1 PRHDT and CDR2 FYEKMQ (reference sequence). The junction had 15 bases not matched to a gene; V was cut back by 5 bases and J by 8 bases. This CDR3 region has 16 residues. The CDR3 is CASSTTSVPSSGTQYF. The CDR3 DNA reads TGTGCCAGCAGCACGACTAGCGTTCCCAGCAGCGGTACGCAGTATTTT.

This chain uses TRBV27 with TRBJ1-5; D is undetermined. CDR3 length: 13 amino acids. Trimming took off 0 bases at V and 4 bases at J, with 4 bases between the two ends. The germline V gene encodes CDR1 MNHEY and CDR2 SMNVEV (reference sequence). CDR3: CASSLSMNQPQHF. CDR3 in DNA: TGTGCCAGCAGTTTATCAATGAATCAGCCCCAGCATTTT.

This rearrangement joins TRBV28 to TRBJ1-2, with D tentatively TRBD1 (5 bases). Trimming took 6 bases from V and 5 from J, leaving 13 bases between them. There are 13 residues in the CDR3. Per the germline V gene, CDR1 is MDHEN and CDR2 is SYDVKM. CDR3 sequence (DNA): TGTGCCAGCAGCCCCAGGGTCCCATATGGCTACACCTTC. This gives the protein CASSPRVPYGYTF.

This clonotype has ten or more counts. The V gene is TRBV20-1, the J gene TRBJ2-5; a weak D match, TRBD1 (5 bases). Germline-derived CDR1 and CDR2 are DFQATT and SNEGSKA (reference sequence). The CDR3 contains 11 residues. Between the trimmed V and J ends, which lost 4 bases and 4 bases, there was a span of 7 bases. The CDR3 DNA reads as TGCAGTGCTACAGGGTCAGAGACCCAGTACTTC. It codes for CSATGSETQYF.

The chain carries TRBV6-1 and TRBJ2-2, with a weak D call TRBD1 (5 bases). This CDR3 comprises 14 residues. The V end lost 8 bases, the J end lost 4 bases, and 14 bases lay between the germline ends. In germline, CDR1 is MNHNS, CDR2 SASEGT. CDR3 loop: CASRLTGFTGELFF. In DNA, the CDR3 is TGTGCCAGCCGACTTACAGGTTTCACCGGGGAGCTGTTTTTT.

The chain recombines TRBV7-9 with TRBJ1-6; no clear D gene. This CDR3 is built from 13 residues. V was shortened by 2 bases and J by 9 bases, with 8 bases between the two germline ends. The germline gives CDR1 SEHNR, CDR2 FQNEAQ (reference sequence). The CDR3 loop is CASSLYASSPLHF. Here the CDR3 DNA reads TGTGCCAGCAGCTTATATGCATCTTCACCCCTCCACTTT. Full variable domain (remainder filled in from reference TRBV7-9 and TRBJ1-6): DTGVSQNPRHKITKRGQNVTFRCDPISEHNRLYWYRQTLGQGPEFLTYFQNEAQLEKSRLLSDRFSAERPKGSFSTLEIQRTEQGDSAMYLCASSLYASSPLHFGNGTRLTVT.

The J gene is TRBJ2-6, the V gene TRBV7-9; possible D gene TRBD1, 5 bases. The CDR3 has 16 amino acids. Trimming took off 1 base at V and 2 bases at J, with 9 bases between the two ends. Per germline, CDR1 SEHNR and CDR2 FQNEAQ (reference sequence). CDR3 sequence reads: CASSLEGAAGANVLTF. In DNA, the CDR3 is TGTGCCAGCAGCTTAGAAGGGGCCGCTGGGGCCAACGTCCTGACTTTC.

The chain employs TRBV6-1 and TRBJ1-2; possible D gene TRBD1, 6 bases. The CDR3 spans 13 residues. Germline V gives CDR1 MNHNS, CDR2 SASEGT. Trimming took off 5 bases at V and 2 bases at J, with 9 bases between the two ends. CDR3 in DNA: TGTGCCAGCAGTCCAGGGGCGAACTATGGCTACACCTTC. It is translated as CASSPGANYGYTF.

About this clonotype: A read error may be the cause here, since a much bigger clone is one base away. This chain connects TRBV10-3 to TRBJ2-5, with 8 nucleotides matching TRBD2. CDR1 and CDR2 from the germline V gene are ENHRY and SYGVKD. V lost 4 bases to trimming and J lost 5 bases; unmatched junction nucleotides: 6. The CDR3 contains 14 residues. The CDR3 is CAISGRGGVETQYF. CDR3 DNA: TGTGCCATCAGTGGACGGGGGGGCGTCGAGACCCAGTACTTC.

This clonotype appeared a few times. The chain couples TRBV18 to TRBJ2-2; TRBD2 might be the D (5 bases). This CDR3 comprises 16 residues. Germline CDR1 KGHSH, CDR2 LQKENI. Trimming shortened V by 3 bases and J by 5 bases, and 16 bases separated the two germline ends. DNA of the CDR3: TGTGCCAGCTCACCCGCCGGTGGCGGGCGTACCGGGGAGCTGTTTTTT. It is translated as CASSPAGGGRTGELFF.

This clonotype has only a few counts. This chain links TRBV29-1 with TRBJ2-7, with D possibly matching TRBD2 (7 bases). Trimming removed 6 bases at V and 9 bases at J, with 24 bases between. The CDR3 is 14 residues long. Per the germline V gene, CDR1 is SQVTM and CDR2 is ANQGSEA. CDR3 coding DNA: TGCAGCGTAGCGGGACACCCCTTAGTTGGCGGGCAGTACTTC. Protein sequence: CSVAGHPLVGGQYF.

There are many counts of this clonotype. V and J are TRBV6-2 or TRBV6-3 and TRBJ1-2; 7 bases fit TRBD1. The CDR3 contains 17 residues. Germline V gene data show CDR1 as MNHEY and CDR2 as SVGEGT. Unmatched junction bases numbered 9, after V lost 0 bases and J lost 2 bases. The CDR3 loop reads CASSYSAGGPLNYGYTF. The CDR3 DNA sequence: TGTGCCAGCAGTTACTCGGCAGGGGGGCCGCTAAACTATGGCTACACCTTC.

The J gene is TRBJ1-2, the V gene TRBV20-1; 9 nucleotides agree with TRBD1. The V and J ends lost 7 bases and 5 bases, in that order; junction bases with no gene match: 8. Per germline, CDR1 DFQATT and CDR2 SNEGSKA (reference sequence). The CDR3 sequence is 13 residues long. This CDR3 reads CSVNRGLSYGYTF. The CDR3 nucleotides read TGCAGTGTAAACAGGGGGCTAAGTTATGGCTACACCTTC.

This clonotype was seen only a few times. This chain uses TRBV2 with TRBJ1-2, with D perhaps TRBD1 (6 bases). The V gene lost 8 bases and the J gene lost 8 bases, with 27 bases spanning the gap. The CDR3 runs to 16 residues. CDR1 and CDR2 (germline): SNHLY, FYNNEI. CDR3 DNA sequence: TGTGCCAGCGGAGATTTACAGGGTCCCCAGGGTCGGGGCTACACCTTC. Amino acids: CASGDLQGPQGRGYTF.

The chain employs TRBV18 and TRBJ2-3; tentative D call: TRBD2 (5 bases). The CDR3 is 16 amino acids. Germline V gene data show CDR1 as KGHSH and CDR2 as LQKENI. Trimming left V 4 bases short and J 2 bases short, with 16 bases between. The CDR3 nucleotides are TGTGCCAGCTCACTCGAATCCCCGGGGAACACAGATACGCAGTATTTT. This sequence encodes CASSLESPGNTDTQYF.

Notes on this clonotype: A much larger clone differs by one base, so this may be a read error. The chain joins TRBV7-3 to TRBJ1-1; D remains unclear. The CDR3 is made up of 14 amino acids. From germline, CDR1 is SGHTA and CDR2 FQGTGA. In DNA form, the CDR3 reads TGTGCCAGCAGCTTAGCGACATCGAACACTGAAGCTTCCTTT. Amino acid sequence: CASSLATSNTEASF.

This sequence joins TRBV4-1 and TRBJ2-3; tentative D call: TRBD2 (6 bases). Germline CDR1 reads MGHRA; CDR2 reads YSYEKL. The CDR3 extends over 17 amino acids. V shed 0 bases and J shed 1 base, with 14 bases lying between them. This CDR3 is CASSQDWAGRGTDTQYF. The CDR3 DNA sequence: TGCGCCAGCAGCCAAGATTGGGCGGGGCGGGGCACAGATACGCAGTATTTT.

The rearrangement joins TRBV20-1 to TRBJ2-5; a weak D match, TRBD2 (6 bases). The germline V gene has CDR1 DFQATT and CDR2 SNEGSKA (reference sequence). The CDR3 has 13 amino acids. V lost 3 bases, J lost 2 bases, and 10 bases lay in between. The CDR3 bases are TGCAGTGCTAGGAGGGACTTACAAGAGACCCAGTACTTC. It specifies CSARRDLQETQYF.